The entry that follows covers one T cell receptor (beta chain) sequence. The data were taken from a study of blood T cell repertoires in COVID-19. Overall study context: There were acute and convalescent COVID-19 samples, and they came from the United States, Italy and Spain. Sources were T cells, B-cell-depleted T cells, or PBMCs; the material itself was cDNA or gDNA.

As handled by the study authors: Reference gene primer amplification in the assay estimated nucleated cell counts. Generated by immunoSEQ multiplex PCR, the TCRdb table keeps only in-frame clones and is missing some. From that table come the V and J calls and clone size; the DNA was used to work out D and trimming. The sample shows 100,000 or so clones, roughly 80% of them seen only once. Germline V gene lookup returns CDR1 MNHEY and CDR2 SMNVEV (reference sequence). The CDR3 consists of 12 residues. The V end lost 6 bases, the J end lost 7 bases, and 10 bases lay between the germline ends. The sequenced material came from peripheral blood. The receptor was derived from a woman in her 70s with acute or convalescent COVID-19. The chain has TRBV27 and TRBJ1-5; D ambiguous. The CDR3 sequence: CASSTGRQPQHF. CDR3 nucleotides: TGTGCCAGCAGCACTGGGAGACAGCCCCAGCATTTT.